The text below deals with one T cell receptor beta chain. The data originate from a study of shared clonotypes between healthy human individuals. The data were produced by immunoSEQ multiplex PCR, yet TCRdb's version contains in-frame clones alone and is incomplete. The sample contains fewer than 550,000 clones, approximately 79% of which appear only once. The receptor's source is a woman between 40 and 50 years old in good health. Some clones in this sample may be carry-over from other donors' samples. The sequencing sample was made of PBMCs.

DNA for the CDR3: TGTGCCAGCAGTTTAGGGCTGGAGGAAGAGACCCAGTACTTC. Its protein is CASSLGLEEETQYF. This sequence joins TRBV27 and TRBJ2-5; D is perhaps TRBD2 (5 bases). The V and J ends lost 2 bases and 3 bases respectively, with 10 bases between them. Germline loops: CDR1 MNHEY, CDR2 SMNVEV (reference sequence). This CDR3 is built from 14 residues.